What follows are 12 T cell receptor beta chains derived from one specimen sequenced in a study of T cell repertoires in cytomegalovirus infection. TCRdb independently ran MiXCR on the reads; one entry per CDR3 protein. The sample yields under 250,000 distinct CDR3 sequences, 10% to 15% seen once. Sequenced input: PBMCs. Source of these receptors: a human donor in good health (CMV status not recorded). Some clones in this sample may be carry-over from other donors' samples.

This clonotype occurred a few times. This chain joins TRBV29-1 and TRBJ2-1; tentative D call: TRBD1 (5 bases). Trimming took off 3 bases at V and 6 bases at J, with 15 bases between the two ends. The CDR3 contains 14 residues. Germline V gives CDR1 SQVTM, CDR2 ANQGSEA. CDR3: CSVDGSGISNEQFF. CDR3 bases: TGCAGCGTTGATGGTTCAGGGATAAGCAATGAGCAGTTCTTC.

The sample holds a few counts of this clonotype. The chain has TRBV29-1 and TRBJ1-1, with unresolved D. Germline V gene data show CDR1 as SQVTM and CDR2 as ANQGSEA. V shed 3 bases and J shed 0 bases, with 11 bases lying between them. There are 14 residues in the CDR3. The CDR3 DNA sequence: TGCAGCGTTGAGGGCAGTTTCTTGAACACTGAAGCTTTCTTT. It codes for CSVEGSFLNTEAFF.

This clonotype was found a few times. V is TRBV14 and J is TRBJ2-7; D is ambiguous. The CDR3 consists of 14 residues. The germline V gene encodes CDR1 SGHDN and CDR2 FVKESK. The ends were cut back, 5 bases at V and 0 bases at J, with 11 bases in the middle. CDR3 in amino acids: CASSNAYASYEQYF. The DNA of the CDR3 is TGTGCCAGCAGCAATGCCTACGCCTCCTACGAGCAGTACTTC. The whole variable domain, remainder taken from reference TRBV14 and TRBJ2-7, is EAGVTQFPSHSVIEKGQTVTLRCDPISGHDNLYWYRRVMGKEIKFLLHFVKESKQDESGMPNNRFLAERTGGTYSTLKVQPAELEDSGVYFCASSNAYASYEQYFGPGTRLTVT.

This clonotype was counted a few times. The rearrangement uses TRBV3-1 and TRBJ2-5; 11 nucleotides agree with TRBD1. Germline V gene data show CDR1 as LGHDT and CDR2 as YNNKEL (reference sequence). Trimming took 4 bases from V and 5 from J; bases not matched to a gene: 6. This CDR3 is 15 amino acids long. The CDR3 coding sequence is TGTGCCAGCAGCCTAAGGACAGGGGGCGAGGAGACCCAGTACTTC. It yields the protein CASSLRTGGEETQYF.

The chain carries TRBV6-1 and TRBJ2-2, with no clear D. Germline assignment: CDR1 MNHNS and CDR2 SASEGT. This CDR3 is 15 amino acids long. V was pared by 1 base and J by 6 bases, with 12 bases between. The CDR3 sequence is CASSEEAWPSGELFF. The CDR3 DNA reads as TGTGCCAGCAGTGAAGAAGCCTGGCCCTCCGGGGAGCTGTTTTTT.

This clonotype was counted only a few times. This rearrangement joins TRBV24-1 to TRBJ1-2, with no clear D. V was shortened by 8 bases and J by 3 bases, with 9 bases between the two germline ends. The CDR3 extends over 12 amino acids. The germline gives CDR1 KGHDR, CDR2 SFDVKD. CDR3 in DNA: TGTGCCACCACCCCGCTTCACTATGGCTACACCTTC. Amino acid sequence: CATTPLHYGYTF.

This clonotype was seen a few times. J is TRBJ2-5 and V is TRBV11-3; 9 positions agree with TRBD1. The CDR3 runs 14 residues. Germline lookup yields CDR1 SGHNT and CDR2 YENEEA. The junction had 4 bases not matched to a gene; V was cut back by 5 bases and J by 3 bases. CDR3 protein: CASSPRTGEETQYF. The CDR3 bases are TGTGCCAGCAGCCCCCGGACAGGGGAAGAGACCCAGTACTTC.

The CDR3, as DNA: TGCAGCGGGCGAGGGGGGGGGGCCCGAGGAGGGACAGATACGCAGTATTTT. This encodes CSGRGGGARGGTDTQYF. J is TRBJ2-3 and V is TRBV29-1; D might be TRBD2 (7 bases). The germline V gene has CDR1 SQVTM and CDR2 ANQGSEA. V was trimmed by 7 bases and J by 3 bases, leaving 26 bases between them. There are 17 residues in the CDR3.

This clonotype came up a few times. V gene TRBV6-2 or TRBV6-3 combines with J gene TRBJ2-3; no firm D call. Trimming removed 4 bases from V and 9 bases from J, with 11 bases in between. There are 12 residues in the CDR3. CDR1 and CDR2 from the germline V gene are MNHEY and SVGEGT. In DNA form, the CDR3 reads TGTGCCAGCAGTTTGAGTCCATACACGCAGTATTTT. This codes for CASSLSPYTQYF.

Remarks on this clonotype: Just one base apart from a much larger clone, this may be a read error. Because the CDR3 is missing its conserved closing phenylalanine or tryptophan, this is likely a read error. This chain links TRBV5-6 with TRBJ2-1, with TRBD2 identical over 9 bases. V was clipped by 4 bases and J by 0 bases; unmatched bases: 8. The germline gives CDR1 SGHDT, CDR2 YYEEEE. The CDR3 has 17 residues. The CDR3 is CASSLGLAGPSYNEQFL. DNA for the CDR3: TGTGCCAGCAGCCTTGGGCTAGCGGGGCCCTCCTACAATGAGCAGTTCTTA.

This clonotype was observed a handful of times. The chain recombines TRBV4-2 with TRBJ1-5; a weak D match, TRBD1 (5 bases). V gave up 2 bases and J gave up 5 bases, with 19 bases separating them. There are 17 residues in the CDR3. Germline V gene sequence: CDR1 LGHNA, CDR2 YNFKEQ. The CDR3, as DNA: TGTGCCAGCAGCCAAAGGGCGGGGCCCCCGGACGATCAGCCCCAGCATTTT. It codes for CASSQRAGPPDDQPQHF.

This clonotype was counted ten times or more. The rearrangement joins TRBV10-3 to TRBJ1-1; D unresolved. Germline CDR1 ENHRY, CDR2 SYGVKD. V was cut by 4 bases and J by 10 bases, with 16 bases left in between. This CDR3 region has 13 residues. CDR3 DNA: TGTGCCATCAGTGGGACGGGTCAGGACGGAGCTTTCTTT. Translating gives CAISGTGQDGAFF.